This entry concerns a single T cell receptor beta chain. Antigen specificity is unknown. Within the sample, other DNA sequences also encode this same CDR3. With 60 Vbeta and 13 Jbeta primers, the PCR was carried out. Libraries were prepared by immunoSEQ multiplex PCR; TCRdb keeps only in-frame clonotypes and omits some of them. The sample lists about 130,000 clones, 65% to 85% occurring once. The data were taken from a study of cytomegalovirus exposure and HLA in healthy donors. General observations from the study: Exclusion as indistinguishable affected some V segments, including TRBV6-2 and TRBV6-3. A previous analysis found most TCR beta V segments productive roughly 90% or roughly 30% of the time. In a later analysis, the majority of CMV-associated beta chains seemingly showed HLA restriction.

The length of the CDR3 is 15 residues. V shed 0 bases and J 4 bases; nucleotides not matched to a gene: 5. Germline CDR1 reads SGHNT; CDR2 reads YYREEE (reference sequence). This receptor was taken from a man between 45 and 60 years old in good health and CMV-seronegative. The specimen sequenced was PBMCs. The chain couples TRBV5-4 to TRBJ1-2; 8 bases map to TRBD1. CDR3: CASSLGTGLGYGYTF. CDR3 sequence (DNA): TGTGCCAGCAGCTTGGGGACAGGGCTTGGCTATGGCTACACCTTC. Drawing the rest from reference TRBV5-4 and TRBJ1-2, the complete variable domain is ETGVTQSPTHLIKTRGQQVTLRCSSQSGHNTVSWYQQALGQGPQFIFQYYREEENGRGNFPPRFSGLQFPNYSSELNVNALELDDSALYLCASSLGTGLGYGYTFGSGTRLTVV.